The rows below give T cell receptor beta chains drawn from one sample of a study of cytomegalovirus exposure and HLA in healthy donors. Only in-frame clones appear in the TCRdb table, and some are missing; sequencing was by immunoSEQ multiplex PCR. Here the sample spans 90,000 to 150,000 clones, more than 60% being singletons. Sample: PBMCs. These receptors all stem from a man aged 35 to 55 in good health and CMV-seropositive. CDR3s leave out the opening cysteine and the closing phenylalanine or tryptophan. Fields, in order: CDR3 length, clone size, J gene, V gene, CDR3 protein. Clone size is stated in some rows and not others, as once, few, many or a class when expanded.

14 | few | TRBJ1-2 | TRBV14 | ASSQDIAGRNYGYT
13 | - | TRBJ2-5 | TRBV30 | AWGGTSGRVETQY
13 | few | TRBJ1-3 | TRBV7-9 | ASSPKTRFGNTIY
11 | - | TRBJ2-7 | TRBV28 | ASQLAGGIEQY
12 | once | TRBJ1-4 | TRBV5-1 | ASTPGLVNEKLF
14 | - | TRBJ2-5 | TRBV9 | ASSVGLAGYQETQY
12 | - | TRBJ1-6 | TRBV6-5 | ASSYERSNSPLH
12 | - | TRBJ2-3 | TRBV7-9 | ASSLNAMKDTQY
9 | - | TRBJ2-1 | TRBV7-9 | ASRYPGEQF
13 | - | TRBJ1-4 | TRBV6-5 | ASSRTGTANEKLF
13 | - | TRBJ2-7 | TRBV7-8 | ASSYAGGVSYEQY
13 | - | TRBJ2-5 | TRBV7-6 | ASSLGTGSGETQY
12 | - | TRBJ1-2 | TRBV28 | ASSQGDTSWGYT
17 | - | TRBJ2-1 | TRBV11-2 | ASSGRDRALLTKYNEQF
11 | few | TRBJ2-7 | TRBV27 | ASSFKDRYEQY
13 | - | TRBJ1-3 | TRBV5-4 | ASSPPAGAGNTIY
13 | - | TRBJ2-7 | TRBV19 | ASSMKRETLGEQY
13 | - | TRBJ2-1 | TRBV7-2 | ASTLAGGGYNEQF
13 | - | TRBJ1-6 | TRBV15 | ATSRVREPNSPLH
13 | - | TRBJ1-6 | TRBV30 | AWSGREGYNSPLH
11 | - | TRBJ1-6 | TRBV18 | ASSPAEDSPLH
13 | few | TRBJ2-5 | TRBV6-9 | ASSYPIAAQETQY
12 | - | TRBJ1-2 | TRBV7-9 | ASSLDLREYGYT
14 | - | TRBJ2-1 | TRBV18 | ASSPIWDSTYNEQF